Here is one T cell receptor (beta chain) with its context. The antigen is unknown. This record belongs to a study of T cell responses to AZD1222 COVID-19 vaccine. General study results and limits: Without day 14 samples, only post-peak T cell repertoires were studied. The study identified only a handful of AZD1222 recipients as seropositive at baseline.

CDR3 length equals 15 residues. Trimming cost V 4 bases and J 5 bases; bases outside gene matches: 9. Germline V gene data show CDR1 as SGDLS and CDR2 as YYNGEE. The method was immunoSEQ multiplex PCR; TCRdb's version includes in-frame clones alone and lacks a portion of them. The sample lists around 130,000 clones, about 91% seen once, with over 2.5% in the top ten. The receptor's source is an adult in good health. Sequenced material: peripheral blood, taken on day 0 of AZD1222 vaccination. The V call is TRBV9, the J call TRBJ2-5; 9 bases are shared with TRBD2. The CDR3 spells CASSPHSGRGETQYF. In DNA form, the CDR3 reads TGTGCCAGCAGCCCACATAGCGGGAGAGGGGAGACCCAGTACTTC.